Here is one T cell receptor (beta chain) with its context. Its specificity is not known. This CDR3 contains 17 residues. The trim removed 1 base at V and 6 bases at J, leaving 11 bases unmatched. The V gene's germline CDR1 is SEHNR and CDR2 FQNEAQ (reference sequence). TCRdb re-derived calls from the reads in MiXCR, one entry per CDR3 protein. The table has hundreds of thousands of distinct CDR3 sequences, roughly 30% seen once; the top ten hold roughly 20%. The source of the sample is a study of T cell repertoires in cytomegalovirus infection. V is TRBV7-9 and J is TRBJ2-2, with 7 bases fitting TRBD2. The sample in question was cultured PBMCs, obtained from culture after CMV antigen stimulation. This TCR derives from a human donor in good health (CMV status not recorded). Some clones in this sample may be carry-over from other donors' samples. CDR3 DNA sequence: TGTGCCAGCAGCTTAGGTTCCGGGACTACCTTTGCCGGGGAGCTGTTTTTT. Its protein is CASSLGSGTTFAGELFF.